This T cell receptor (beta chain) is drawn from a study of cytomegalovirus exposure and HLA in healthy donors. The PCR made use of 60 Vbeta and 13 Jbeta primers. Libraries were prepared by immunoSEQ multiplex PCR; TCRdb keeps only in-frame clonotypes and omits some of them. Altogether approximately 200,000 clones are present, about 80% being singletons, with the ten largest covering approximately 4.7%. The length of the CDR3 is 13 residues. The junction had 8 bases not matched to a gene; V was cut back by 5 bases and J by 8 bases. Germline V gives CDR1 SGHTA, CDR2 FQGNSA. Donors were ostensibly healthy at sampling, although undocumented immune exposures were probable.

The J gene is TRBJ1-2, the V gene TRBV7-2, with 7 bases fitting TRBD1. The clonotype was recovered from a woman aged 25 to 39 in good health and CMV-seropositive. The sample comprised PBMCs. The CDR3 coding sequence is TGTGCCAGCAGCGCCCGACAGGGATTAGGCTACACCTTC. Encoded protein: CASSARQGLGYTF. Using reference TRBV7-2 and TRBJ1-2 for the parts outside the CDR3, the full variable domain is GAGVSQSPSNKVTEKGKDVELRCDPISGHTALYWYRQSLGQGLEFLIYFQGNSAPDKSGLPSDRFSAERTGGSVSTLTIQRTQQEDSAVYLCASSARQGLGYTFGSGTRLTVV.